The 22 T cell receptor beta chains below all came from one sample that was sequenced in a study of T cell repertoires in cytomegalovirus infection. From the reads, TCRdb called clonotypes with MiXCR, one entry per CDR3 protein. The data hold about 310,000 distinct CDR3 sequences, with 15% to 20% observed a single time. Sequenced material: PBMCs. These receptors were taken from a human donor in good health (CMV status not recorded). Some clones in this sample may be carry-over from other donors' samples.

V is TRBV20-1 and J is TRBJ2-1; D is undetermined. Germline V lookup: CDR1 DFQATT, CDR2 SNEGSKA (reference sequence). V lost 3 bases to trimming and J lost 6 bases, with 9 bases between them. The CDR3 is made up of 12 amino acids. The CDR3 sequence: CSARWASNEQFF. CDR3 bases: TGCAGTGCTAGGTGGGCTAGCAATGAGCAGTTCTTC.

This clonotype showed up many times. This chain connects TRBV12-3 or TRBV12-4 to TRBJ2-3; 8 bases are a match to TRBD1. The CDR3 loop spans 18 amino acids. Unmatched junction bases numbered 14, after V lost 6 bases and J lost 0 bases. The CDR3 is CASSRPSQGGFSTDTQYF. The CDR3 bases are TGTGCCAGCAGCCGACCCTCACAGGGGGGATTTAGCACAGATACGCAGTATTTT.

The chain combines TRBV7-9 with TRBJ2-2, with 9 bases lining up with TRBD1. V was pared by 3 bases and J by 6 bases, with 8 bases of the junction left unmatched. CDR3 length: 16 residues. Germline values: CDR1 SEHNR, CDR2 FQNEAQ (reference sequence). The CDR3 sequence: CASSFTGTGFAGELFF. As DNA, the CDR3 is TGTGCCAGCAGCTTCACCGGGACAGGGTTCGCCGGGGAGCTGTTTTTT.

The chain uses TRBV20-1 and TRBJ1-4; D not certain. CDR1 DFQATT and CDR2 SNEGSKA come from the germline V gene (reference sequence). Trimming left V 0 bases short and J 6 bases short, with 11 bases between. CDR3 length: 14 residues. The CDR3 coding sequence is TGCAGTGCTAGAGATCCCCGGAGCGATGAAAAACTGTTTTTT. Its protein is CSARDPRSDEKLFF.

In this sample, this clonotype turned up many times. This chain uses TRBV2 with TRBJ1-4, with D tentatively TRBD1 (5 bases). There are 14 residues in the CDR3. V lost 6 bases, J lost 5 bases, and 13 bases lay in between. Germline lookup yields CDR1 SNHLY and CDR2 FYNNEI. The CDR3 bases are TGTGCCAGCAGAGTGACAGAATTGAATGAAAAACTGTTTTTT. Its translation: CASRVTELNEKLFF.

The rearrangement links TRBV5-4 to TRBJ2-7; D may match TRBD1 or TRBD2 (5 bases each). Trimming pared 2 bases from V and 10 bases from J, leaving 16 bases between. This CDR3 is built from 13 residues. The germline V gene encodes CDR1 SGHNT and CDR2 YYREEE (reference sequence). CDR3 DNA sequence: TGTGCCAGCAGCTTTCAGGGATTTGGGAGCCAGTACTTC. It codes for CASSFQGFGSQYF.

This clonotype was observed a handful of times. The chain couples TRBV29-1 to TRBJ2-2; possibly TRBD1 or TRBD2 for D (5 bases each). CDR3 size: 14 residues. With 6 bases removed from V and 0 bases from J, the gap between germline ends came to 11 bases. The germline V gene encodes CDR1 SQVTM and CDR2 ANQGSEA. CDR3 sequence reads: CSVAWGTNTGELFF. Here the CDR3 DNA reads TGCAGCGTAGCCTGGGGGACGAACACCGGGGAGCTGTTTTTT.

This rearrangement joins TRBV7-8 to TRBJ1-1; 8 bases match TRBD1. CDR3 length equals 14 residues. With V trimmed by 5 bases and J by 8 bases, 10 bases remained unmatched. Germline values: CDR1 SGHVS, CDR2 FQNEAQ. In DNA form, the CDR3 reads TGTGCCAGCAGCGTCAGTCCGGGACAGGAAGAAGCTTTCTTT. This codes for CASSVSPGQEEAFF.

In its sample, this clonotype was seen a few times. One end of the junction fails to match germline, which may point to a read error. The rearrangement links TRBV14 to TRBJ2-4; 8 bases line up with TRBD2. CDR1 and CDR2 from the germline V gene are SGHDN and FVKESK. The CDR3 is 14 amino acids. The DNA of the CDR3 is TGTGCCAGCAGCCCCGGACTAGCCCAAAACATTCAGTACTTC. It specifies CASSPGLAQNIQYF. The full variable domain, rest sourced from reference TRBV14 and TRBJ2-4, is EAGVTQFPSHSVIEKGQTVTLRCDPISGHDNLYWYRRVMGKEIKFLLHFVKESKQDESGMPNNRFLAERTGGTYSTLKVQPAELEDSGVYFCASSPGLAQNIQYFGAGTRLSVL.

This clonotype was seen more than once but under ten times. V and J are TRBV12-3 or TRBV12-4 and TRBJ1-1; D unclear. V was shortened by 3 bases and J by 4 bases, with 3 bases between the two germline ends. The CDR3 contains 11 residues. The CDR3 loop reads CASSFSTEAFF. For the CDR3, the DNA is TGTGCCAGCAGTTTCAGCACTGAAGCTTTCTTT.

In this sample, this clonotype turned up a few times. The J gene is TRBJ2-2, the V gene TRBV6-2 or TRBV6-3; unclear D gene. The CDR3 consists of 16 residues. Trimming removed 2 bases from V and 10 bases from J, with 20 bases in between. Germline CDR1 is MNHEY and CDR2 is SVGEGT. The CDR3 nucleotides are TGTGCCAGCAGTTACGTTGGGGTTTACTTACCCGAGGAGCTGTTTTTT. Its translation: CASSYVGVYLPEELFF.

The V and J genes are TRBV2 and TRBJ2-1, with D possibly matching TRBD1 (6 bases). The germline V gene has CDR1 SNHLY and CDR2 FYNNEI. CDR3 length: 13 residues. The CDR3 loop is CAGNRDMKNEQFF. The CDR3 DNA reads TGTGCGGGAAACAGGGATATGAAAAATGAGCAGTTCTTC.

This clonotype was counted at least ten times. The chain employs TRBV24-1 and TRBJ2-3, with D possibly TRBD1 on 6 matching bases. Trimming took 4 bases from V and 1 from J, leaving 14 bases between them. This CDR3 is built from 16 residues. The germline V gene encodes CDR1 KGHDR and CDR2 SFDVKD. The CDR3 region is CATSDSERTGTDTQYF. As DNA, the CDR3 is TGTGCCACCAGTGACTCGGAGCGGACAGGCACAGATACGCAGTATTTT.

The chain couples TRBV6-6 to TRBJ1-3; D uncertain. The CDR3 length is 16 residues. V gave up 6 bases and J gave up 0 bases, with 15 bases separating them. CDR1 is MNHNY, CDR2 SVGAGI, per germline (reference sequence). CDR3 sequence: CASSSGSAYSGNTIYF. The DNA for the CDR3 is TGTGCCAGCAGCTCTGGGAGTGCCTACTCTGGAAACACCATATATTTT.

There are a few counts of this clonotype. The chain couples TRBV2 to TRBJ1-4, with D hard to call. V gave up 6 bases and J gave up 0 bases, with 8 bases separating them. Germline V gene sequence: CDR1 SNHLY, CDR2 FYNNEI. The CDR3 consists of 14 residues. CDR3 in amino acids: CASSKLTTNEKLFF. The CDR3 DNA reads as TGTGCCAGCAGCAAATTAACAACTAATGAAAAACTGTTTTTT.

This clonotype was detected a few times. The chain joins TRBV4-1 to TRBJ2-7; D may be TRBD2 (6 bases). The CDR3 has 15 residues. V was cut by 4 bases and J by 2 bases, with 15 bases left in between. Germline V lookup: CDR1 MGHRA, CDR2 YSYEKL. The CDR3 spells CASSPQGGKPYEQYF. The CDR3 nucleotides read TGCGCCAGCAGCCCCCAAGGAGGGAAACCCTACGAGCAGTACTTC.

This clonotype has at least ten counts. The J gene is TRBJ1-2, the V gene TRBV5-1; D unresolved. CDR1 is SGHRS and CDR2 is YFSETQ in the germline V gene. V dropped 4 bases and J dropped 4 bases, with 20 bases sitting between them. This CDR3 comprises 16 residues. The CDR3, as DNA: TGCGCCAGCAGCCCCGTCGACACGACCGCTTTCTATGGCTACACCTTC. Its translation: CASSPVDTTAFYGYTF.

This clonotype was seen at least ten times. DNA of the CDR3: TGTGCCAGCAGTTGGGACAGGGAGAAGGGGGTTCGCAATCAGCCCCAGCATTTT. Translating it yields CASSWDREKGVRNQPQHF. The chain joins TRBV28 to TRBJ1-5, with 9 bases lining up with TRBD1. Germline V CDR1 and CDR2: MDHEN, SYDVKM. Unmatched junction bases numbered 12, after V lost 4 bases and J lost 2 bases. The CDR3 has 18 amino acids.

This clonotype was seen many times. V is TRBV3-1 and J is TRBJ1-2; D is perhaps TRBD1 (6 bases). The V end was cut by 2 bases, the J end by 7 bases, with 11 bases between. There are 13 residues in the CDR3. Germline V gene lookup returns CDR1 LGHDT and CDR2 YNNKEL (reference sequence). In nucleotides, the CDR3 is TGTGCCAGCAGCCAACTCACAGGGCTTGGCTACACCTTC. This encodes CASSQLTGLGYTF.

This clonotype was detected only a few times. The CDR3 DNA sequence: TGTGCCAGCAGTTACGCTACAGGGCGGGAGACCCAGTACTTC. This translates into CASSYATGRETQYF. This rearrangement joins TRBV6-2 or TRBV6-3 to TRBJ2-5; possibly TRBD1 for D (6 bases). V lost 2 bases, J lost 5 bases, and 12 bases lay in between. CDR3 length equals 14 residues. Germline CDR1 MNHEY, CDR2 SVGEGT.

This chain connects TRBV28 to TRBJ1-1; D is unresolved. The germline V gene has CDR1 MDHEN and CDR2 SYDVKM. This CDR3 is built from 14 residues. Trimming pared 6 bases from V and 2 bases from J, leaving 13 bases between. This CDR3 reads CASRRFNDNTEAFF. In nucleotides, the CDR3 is TGTGCCAGCAGGAGGTTTAATGATAACACTGAAGCTTTCTTT.

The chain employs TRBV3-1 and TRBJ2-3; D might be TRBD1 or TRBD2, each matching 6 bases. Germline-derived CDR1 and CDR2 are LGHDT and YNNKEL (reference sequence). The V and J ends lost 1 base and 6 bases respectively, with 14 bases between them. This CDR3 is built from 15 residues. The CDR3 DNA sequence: TGTGCCAGCAGCCAAGTATGGGACGGGGGCGATACGCAGTATTTT. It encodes CASSQVWDGGDTQYF.